This T cell receptor beta chain was identified during a study of T cell responses to AZD1222 COVID-19 vaccine. Study as a whole: It was second doses at about 4 or about 12 weeks that were pooled.

Here immunoSEQ multiplex PCR was the method, and the copy in TCRdb shows in-frame clones only, minus some. The sample consists of 120,000 to 150,000 clones, roughly 87% of them appearing once. CDR1 and CDR2 from the germline V gene are MDHEN and SYDVKM. The length of the CDR3 is 17 residues. The V end lost 6 bases, the J end lost 0 bases, and 20 bases lay between the germline ends. The specimen was peripheral blood, collected on day 0 of AZD1222 vaccination. The chain recombines TRBV28 with TRBJ1-2; the D gene is possibly TRBD1 (6 bases). This TCR was sampled from an adult in good health. Written as DNA, the CDR3 is TGTGCCAGCAGCATCGGGGGGCACCCTACTACTAACTATGGCTACACCTTC. This translates into CASSIGGHPTTNYGYTF.